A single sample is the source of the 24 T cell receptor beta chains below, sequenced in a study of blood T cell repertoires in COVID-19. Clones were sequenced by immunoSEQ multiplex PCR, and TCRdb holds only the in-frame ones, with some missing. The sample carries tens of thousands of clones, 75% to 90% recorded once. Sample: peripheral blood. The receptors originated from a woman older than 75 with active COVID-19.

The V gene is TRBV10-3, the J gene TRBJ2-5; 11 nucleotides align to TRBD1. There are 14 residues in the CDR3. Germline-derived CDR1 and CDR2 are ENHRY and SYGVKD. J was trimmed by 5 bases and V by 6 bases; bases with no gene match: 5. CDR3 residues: CAIRPGTGGETQYF. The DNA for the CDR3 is TGTGCCATCAGACCTGGGACAGGGGGGGAGACCCAGTACTTC.

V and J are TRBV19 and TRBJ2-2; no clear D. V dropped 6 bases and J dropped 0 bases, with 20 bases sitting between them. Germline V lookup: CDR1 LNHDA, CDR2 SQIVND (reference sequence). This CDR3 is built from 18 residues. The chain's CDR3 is CASRESASSVSNTGELFF. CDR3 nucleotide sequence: TGTGCCAGTAGGGAGTCAGCATCGAGCGTATCGAACACCGGGGAGCTGTTTTTT.

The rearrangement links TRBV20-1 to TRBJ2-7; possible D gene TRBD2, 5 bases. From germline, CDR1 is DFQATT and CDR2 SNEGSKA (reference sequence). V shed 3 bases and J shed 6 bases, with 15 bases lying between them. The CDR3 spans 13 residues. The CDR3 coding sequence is TGCAGTGCTAGTTCTGGGAGTCCCTCCGAGCAGTACTTC. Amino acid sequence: CSASSGSPSEQYF.

Written as DNA, the CDR3 is TGTGCCAGCAGCATCACTAGCGGCTCCTACGAGCAGTACTTC. This codes for CASSITSGSYEQYF. The J gene is TRBJ2-7, the V gene TRBV3-1 (or the pseudogene TRBV3-2), with 8 positions matching TRBD2. Germline lookup yields CDR1 LGHDT and CDR2 YNNKEL (reference sequence). The CDR3 extends over 14 amino acids. Losses at the gene ends were 5 bases for V and 0 bases for J; bases not matched to a gene: 3.

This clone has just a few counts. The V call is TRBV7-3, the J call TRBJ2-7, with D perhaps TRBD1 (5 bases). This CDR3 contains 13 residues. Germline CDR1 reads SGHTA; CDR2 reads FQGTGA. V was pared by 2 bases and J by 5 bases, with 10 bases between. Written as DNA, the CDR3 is TGTGCCAGCAGCTTAGGCTTAGGGGACGAGCAGTACTTC. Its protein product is CASSLGLGDEQYF.

CDR3 in DNA: TGTGCCAGCAGGCCGGGACAGGGACGCACAGATACGCAGTATTTT. This translates into CASRPGQGRTDTQYF. The chain couples TRBV6-5 to TRBJ2-3; 9 bases align to TRBD1. This CDR3 contains 15 residues. Germline V CDR1 and CDR2: MNHEY, SVGAGI. V shed 6 bases and J 1 base; nucleotides not matched to a gene: 5.

In DNA form, the CDR3 reads TGTGCCAGCAGCGCCAGGGCCGGGGAGCTGTTTTTT. It yields the protein CASSARAGELFF. The chain uses TRBV5-6 and TRBJ2-2, with D tentatively TRBD1 (5 bases). The CDR3 length is 12 residues. V gave up 4 bases and J gave up 6 bases, with 7 bases separating them. Per the germline V gene, CDR1 is SGHDT and CDR2 is YYEEEE.

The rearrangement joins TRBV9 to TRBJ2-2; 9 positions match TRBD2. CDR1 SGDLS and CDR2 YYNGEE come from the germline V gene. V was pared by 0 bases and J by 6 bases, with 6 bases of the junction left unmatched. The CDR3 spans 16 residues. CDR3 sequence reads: CASSVASGTEAGELFF. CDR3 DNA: TGTGCCAGCAGCGTAGCTAGCGGGACGGAAGCCGGGGAGCTGTTTTTT.

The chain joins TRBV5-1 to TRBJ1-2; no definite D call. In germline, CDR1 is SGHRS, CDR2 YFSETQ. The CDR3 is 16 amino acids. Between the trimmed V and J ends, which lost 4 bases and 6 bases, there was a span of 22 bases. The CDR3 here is CASSVDRTWPGDGYTF. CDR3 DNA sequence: TGCGCCAGCAGCGTAGATAGAACATGGCCCGGGGATGGCTACACCTTC.

The CDR3 bases are TGCGCCAGCAGCTTGATAGCGGGAGCTGGATACGAGCAGTACTTC. It codes for CASSLIAGAGYEQYF. V usage is TRBV5-1 and J usage is TRBJ2-7, with 9 bases that match TRBD2. This CDR3 spans 15 amino acids. CDR1 and CDR2 from the germline V gene are SGHRS and YFSETQ. With V trimmed by 1 base and J by 4 bases, 6 bases remained unmatched.

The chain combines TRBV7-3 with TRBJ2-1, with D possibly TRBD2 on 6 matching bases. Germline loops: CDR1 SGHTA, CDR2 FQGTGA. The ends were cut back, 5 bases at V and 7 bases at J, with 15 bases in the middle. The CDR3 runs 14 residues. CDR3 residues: CASSPGGPLNEQFF. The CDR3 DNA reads TGTGCCAGCAGCCCCGGAGGGCCCTTGAATGAGCAGTTCTTC.

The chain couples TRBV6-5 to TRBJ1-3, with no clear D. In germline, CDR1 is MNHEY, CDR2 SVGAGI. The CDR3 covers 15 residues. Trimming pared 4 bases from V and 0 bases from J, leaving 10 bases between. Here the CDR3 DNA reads TGTGCCAGCAGTTTGGGAGCTTACTCTGGAAACACCATATATTTT. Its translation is CASSLGAYSGNTIYF.

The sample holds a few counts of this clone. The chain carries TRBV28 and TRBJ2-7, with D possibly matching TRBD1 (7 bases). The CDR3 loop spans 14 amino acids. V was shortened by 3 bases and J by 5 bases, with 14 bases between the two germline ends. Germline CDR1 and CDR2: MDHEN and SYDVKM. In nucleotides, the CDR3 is TGTGCCAGCAGTTTCGGCAGGGGGGTCCACGAGCAGTACTTC. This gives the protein CASSFGRGVHEQYF.

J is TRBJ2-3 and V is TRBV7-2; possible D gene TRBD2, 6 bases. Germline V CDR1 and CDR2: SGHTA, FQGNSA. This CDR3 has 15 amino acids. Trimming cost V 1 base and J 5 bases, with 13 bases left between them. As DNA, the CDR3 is TGTGCCAGCAGCTTAGGGGGAGGTTCGGGAGATACGCAGTATTTT. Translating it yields CASSLGGGSGDTQYF. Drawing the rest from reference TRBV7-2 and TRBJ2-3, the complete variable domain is GAGVSQSPSNKVTEKGKDVELRCDPISGHTALYWYRQSLGQGLEFLIYFQGNSAPDKSGLPSDRFSAERTGGSVSTLTIQRTQQEDSAVYLCASSLGGGSGDTQYFGPGTRLTVL.

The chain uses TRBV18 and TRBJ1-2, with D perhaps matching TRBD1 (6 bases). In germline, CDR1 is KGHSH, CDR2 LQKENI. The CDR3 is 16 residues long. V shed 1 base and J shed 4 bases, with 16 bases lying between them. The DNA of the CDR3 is TGTGCCAGCTCACCACTGACAGGCCGACGGGGCTATGGCTACACCTTC. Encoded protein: CASSPLTGRRGYGYTF.

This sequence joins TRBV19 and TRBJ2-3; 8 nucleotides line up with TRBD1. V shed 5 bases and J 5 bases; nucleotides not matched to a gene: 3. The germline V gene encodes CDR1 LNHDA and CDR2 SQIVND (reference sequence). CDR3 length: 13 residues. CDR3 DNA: TGTGCCAGTAGTGGCAGGGGGCTAGATACGCAGTATTTT. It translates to CASSGRGLDTQYF. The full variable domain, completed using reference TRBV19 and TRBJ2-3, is DGGITQSPKYLFRKEGQNVTLSCEQNLNHDAMYWYRQDPGQGLRLIYYSQIVNDFQKGDIAEGYSVSREKKESFPLTVTSAQKNPTAFYLCASSGRGLDTQYFGPGTRLTVL.

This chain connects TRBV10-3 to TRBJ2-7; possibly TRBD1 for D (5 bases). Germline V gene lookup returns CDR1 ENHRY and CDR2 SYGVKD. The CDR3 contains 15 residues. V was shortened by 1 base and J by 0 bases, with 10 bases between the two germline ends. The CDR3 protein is CAISEFAGRSYEQYF. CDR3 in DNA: TGTGCCATCAGTGAGTTCGCAGGGCGCTCCTACGAGCAGTACTTC.

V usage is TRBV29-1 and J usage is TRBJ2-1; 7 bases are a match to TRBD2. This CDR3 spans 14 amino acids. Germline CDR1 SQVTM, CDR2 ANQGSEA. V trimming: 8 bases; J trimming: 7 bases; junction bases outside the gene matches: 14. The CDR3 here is CSPPPGLKGNEQFF. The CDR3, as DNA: TGCAGCCCCCCTCCGGGACTAAAGGGGAATGAGCAGTTCTTC.

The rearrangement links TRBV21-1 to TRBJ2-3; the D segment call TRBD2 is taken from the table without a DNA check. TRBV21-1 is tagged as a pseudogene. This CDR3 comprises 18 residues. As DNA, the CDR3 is TGTGCCAGCAGAAAAGTTAGCGGGAGCCTTAAGAGCACAGATACGCAGTATTTT. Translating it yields CASRKVSGSLKSTDTQYF.

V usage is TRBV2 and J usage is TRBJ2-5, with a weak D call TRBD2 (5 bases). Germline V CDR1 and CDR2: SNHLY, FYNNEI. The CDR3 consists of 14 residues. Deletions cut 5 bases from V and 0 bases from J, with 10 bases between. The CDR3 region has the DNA TGTGCCAGCAGTATTAGCGCCTACCAAGAGACCCAGTACTTC. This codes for CASSISAYQETQYF.

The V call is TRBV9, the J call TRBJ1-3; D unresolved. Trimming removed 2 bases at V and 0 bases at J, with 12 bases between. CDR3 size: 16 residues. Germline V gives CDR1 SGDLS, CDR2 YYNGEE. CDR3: CASSVSGWLSGNTIYF. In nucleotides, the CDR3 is TGTGCCAGCAGCGTCTCCGGGTGGCTCTCTGGAAACACCATATATTTT.

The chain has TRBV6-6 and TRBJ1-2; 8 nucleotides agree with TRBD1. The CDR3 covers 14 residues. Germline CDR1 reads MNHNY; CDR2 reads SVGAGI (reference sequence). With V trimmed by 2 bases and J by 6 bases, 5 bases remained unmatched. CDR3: CASSYPGTGDGYTF. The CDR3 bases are TGTGCCAGCAGTTACCCCGGGACAGGTGATGGCTACACCTTC.

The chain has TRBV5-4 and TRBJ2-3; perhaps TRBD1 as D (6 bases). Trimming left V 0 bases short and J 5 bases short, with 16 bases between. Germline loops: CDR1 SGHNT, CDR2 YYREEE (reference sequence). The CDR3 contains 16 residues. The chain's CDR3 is CASSLGQDLGRDTQYF. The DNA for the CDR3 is TGTGCCAGCAGCTTGGGACAGGACCTGGGCAGAGATACGCAGTATTTT.

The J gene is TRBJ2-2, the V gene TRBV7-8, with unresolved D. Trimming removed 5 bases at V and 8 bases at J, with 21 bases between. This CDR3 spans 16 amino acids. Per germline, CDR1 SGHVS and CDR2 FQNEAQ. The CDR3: CASSPASLAFFGELFF. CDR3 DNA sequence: TGTGCCAGCAGCCCCGCTTCACTCGCGTTTTTTGGGGAGCTGTTTTTT.